Listed here are 14 T cell receptor beta chains from one sample, sequenced in a study of blood T cells in healthy people across ages. A J-beta primer mix and a sample-barcoded 5' primer were used in a second PCR of about 7 to 12 cycles. TCRdb re-called the 5' RACE reads through MiXCR, storing one row per CDR3 protein. The table has hundreds of thousands of distinct CDR3 sequences, 35% to 45% seen once. The sequencing sample was made of blood. Every receptor here comes from a woman between 55 and 75 years old in good health.

The genes are TRBV20-1 and TRBJ1-1; D is undetermined. Trimming took 3 bases from V and 0 from J, leaving 11 bases between them. This CDR3 is built from 14 residues. Germline CDR1 is DFQATT and CDR2 is SNEGSKA (reference sequence). CDR3 DNA: TGCAGTGCTAGCCCCACAACAGTGAACACTGAAGCTTTCTTT. It encodes CSASPTTVNTEAFF.

The chain combines TRBV5-6 with TRBJ1-4; D is ambiguous. Germline CDR1 SGHDT, CDR2 YYEEEE. The CDR3 extends over 13 amino acids. The germline V and J ends were trimmed by 0 bases and 8 bases, with 8 bases remaining between them. CDR3 nucleotides: TGTGCCAGCAGCTTGGAGGACGGAGAAAAACTGTTTTTT. Its translation is CASSLEDGEKLFF.

The rearrangement joins TRBV7-3 to TRBJ2-3; D is ambiguous. The CDR3 loop spans 14 amino acids. The germline gives CDR1 SGHTA, CDR2 FQGTGA. V lost 3 bases and J 2 bases, leaving 9 bases between the germline ends. The CDR3 protein is CASSFGRTTDTQYF. The CDR3 nucleotides are TGTGCCAGCAGCTTTGGGCGGACCACAGATACGCAGTATTTT.

The rearrangement links TRBV5-1 to TRBJ2-1, with unresolved D. Germline CDR1 is SGHRS and CDR2 is YFSETQ. Between the trimmed V and J ends, which lost 7 bases and 6 bases, there was a span of 17 bases. The CDR3 is made up of 14 amino acids. The CDR3 region is CASQSLVASNEQFF. CDR3 DNA sequence: TGCGCCAGCCAAAGTCTAGTGGCATCCAATGAGCAGTTCTTC.

The chain employs TRBV7-6 and TRBJ2-7; D might be TRBD2 (6 bases). This CDR3 spans 16 amino acids. Trimming removed 5 bases from V and 5 bases from J, with 22 bases in between. CDR1 is SGHVS and CDR2 is FNYEAQ in the germline V gene. The CDR3 here is CASSAARNGSRNEQYF. Written as DNA, the CDR3 is TGTGCCAGCAGCGCGGCGAGAAACGGGAGTCGAAACGAGCAGTACTTC.

This clonotype has a handful of counts. J is TRBJ2-3 and V is TRBV6-5; tentatively, D is TRBD1 (6 bases). Germline V gives CDR1 MNHEY, CDR2 SVGAGI. This CDR3 contains 15 residues. Trimming shortened V by 3 bases and J by 4 bases, and 14 bases separated the two germline ends. The chain's CDR3 is CASSYKQGSADTQYF. The CDR3 nucleotides are TGTGCCAGCAGTTATAAGCAGGGGAGTGCAGATACGCAGTATTTT.

This clonotype was observed a few times. The V and J genes are TRBV14 and TRBJ2-5; 13 bases map to TRBD2. The CDR3 covers 16 residues. Germline CDR1 is SGHDN and CDR2 is FVKESK. V was clipped by 2 bases and J by 6 bases; unmatched bases: 6. This chain's CDR3 is CASSQKLAGGPKTQYF. CDR3 bases: TGTGCCAGCAGCCAAAAACTAGCGGGGGGGCCCAAGACCCAGTACTTC.

This clonotype was seen a few times. The chain uses TRBV12-3 or TRBV12-4 and TRBJ2-7; D is possibly TRBD2 (5 bases). This CDR3 is 14 amino acids long. Between the trimmed V and J ends, which lost 6 bases and 4 bases, there was a span of 16 bases. DNA of the CDR3: TGTGCCAGCAGGCACGGGATCCCCCCATACGAGCAGTACTTC. This translates into CASRHGIPPYEQYF.

The chain employs TRBV20-1 and TRBJ2-1, with a weak D call TRBD2 (5 bases). The CDR3 loop spans 14 amino acids. Germline V lookup: CDR1 DFQATT, CDR2 SNEGSKA (reference sequence). Trimming removed 6 bases at V and 13 bases at J, with 25 bases between. The CDR3 reads CSADTRLASETQFF. DNA for the CDR3: TGCAGTGCCGACACTAGGTTAGCCTCAGAGACCCAGTTCTTC.

The chain links TRBV20-1 to TRBJ1-6; D possibly corresponds to TRBD1 (6 bases). Germline CDR1 DFQATT, CDR2 SNEGSKA (reference sequence). This CDR3 has 17 amino acids. The V and J ends lost 5 bases and 0 bases respectively, with 17 bases between them. CDR3 sequence: CSAHRGGGGSYNSPLHF. The CDR3 DNA sequence: TGCAGTGCTCATCGGGGAGGAGGGGGCTCCTATAATTCACCCCTCCACTTT.

The CDR3: CASSLETGQGVRDTF. CDR3 DNA: TGTGCCAGCAGTTTAGAGACGGGACAGGGTGTTCGTGACACCTTC. This chain joins TRBV12-3 or TRBV12-4 and TRBJ1-2; 9 bases are shared with TRBD1. This CDR3 contains 15 residues. With V trimmed by 1 base and J by 12 bases, 12 bases remained unmatched.

This clonotype was observed a handful of times. The chain uses TRBV27 and TRBJ1-2; weak D call: TRBD1 (6 bases). V was shortened by 7 bases and J by 4 bases, with 19 bases between the two germline ends. This CDR3 contains 15 residues. CDR1 and CDR2 from the germline V gene are MNHEY and SMNVEV (reference sequence). The CDR3 protein is CASNTGGPRSYGYTF. For the CDR3, the DNA is TGTGCCAGCAACACGGGGGGCCCGCGATCCTATGGCTACACCTTC.

The J gene is TRBJ2-5, the V gene TRBV5-5, with 9 positions matching TRBD1. The J call could be wrong; TRBJ2-7 is a better fit for the DNA end. The CDR3 is made up of 13 amino acids. CDR1 and CDR2 from the germline V gene are SGHKS and YYEKEE (reference sequence). The CDR3 sequence is CASSSGTGSEQYF. The CDR3 DNA follows: TGTGCCAGCAGCTCCGGGACAGGGAGCGAGCAGTACTTC.

In nucleotides, the CDR3 is TGTGCCAGCAGCCCTGTCTTCCAAGAGACCCAGTACTTC. Translated: CASSPVFQETQYF. This chain links TRBV14 with TRBJ2-5, with D hard to call. Germline lookup yields CDR1 SGHDN and CDR2 FVKESK. CDR3 size: 13 residues. Trimming removed 4 bases at V and 1 base at J, with 7 bases between.